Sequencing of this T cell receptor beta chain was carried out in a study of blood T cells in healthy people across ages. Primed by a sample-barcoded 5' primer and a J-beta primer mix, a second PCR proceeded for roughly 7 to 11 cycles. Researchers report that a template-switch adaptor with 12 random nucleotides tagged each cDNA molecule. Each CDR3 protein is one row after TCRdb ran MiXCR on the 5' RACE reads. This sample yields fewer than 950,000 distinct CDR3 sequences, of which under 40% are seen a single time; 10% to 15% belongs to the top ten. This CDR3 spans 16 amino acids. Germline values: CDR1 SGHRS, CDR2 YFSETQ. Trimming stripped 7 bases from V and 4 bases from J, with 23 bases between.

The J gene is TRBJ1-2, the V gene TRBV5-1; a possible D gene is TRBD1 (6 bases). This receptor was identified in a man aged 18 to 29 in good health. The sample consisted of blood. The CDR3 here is CASRPEGGARLYGYTF. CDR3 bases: TGCGCCAGCCGCCCGGAGGGGGGGGCCAGACTCTATGGCTACACCTTC.